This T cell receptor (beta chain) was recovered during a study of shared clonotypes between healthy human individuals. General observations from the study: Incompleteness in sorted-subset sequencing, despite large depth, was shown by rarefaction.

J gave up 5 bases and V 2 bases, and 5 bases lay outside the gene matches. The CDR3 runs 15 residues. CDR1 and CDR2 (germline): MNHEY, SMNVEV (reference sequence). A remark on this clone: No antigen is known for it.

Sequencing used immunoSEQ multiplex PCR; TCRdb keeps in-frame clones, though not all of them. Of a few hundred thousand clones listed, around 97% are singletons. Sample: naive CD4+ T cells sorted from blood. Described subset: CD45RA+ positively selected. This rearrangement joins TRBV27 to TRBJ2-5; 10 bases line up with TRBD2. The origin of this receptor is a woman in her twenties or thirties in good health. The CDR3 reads CASSLKREGLETQYF. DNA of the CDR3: TGTGCCAGCAGTTTAAAGCGGGAGGGCCTGGAGACCCAGTACTTC.